This T cell receptor beta chain appears in the sequencing data of a study of hypomethylating agent response in myelodysplastic syndrome. Looked up from germline, CDR1 is SGHKS and CDR2 is YYEKEE (reference sequence). CDR3 length: 13 amino acids. Unmatched junction bases numbered 5, after V lost 5 bases and J lost 6 bases. Using immunoSEQ multiplex PCR, the repertoire was profiled, and TCRdb retains in-frame clones only, with some absent. The data hold approximately 3,100 clones, with about 76% observed a single time. The source of this sequence is a human donor with myelodysplastic syndrome. The input for sequencing was bone marrow, taken before or after starting hypomethylating agent treatment for myelodysplastic syndrome (not recorded which). The gene calls are TRBV5-5 and TRBJ1-2; 9 bases fit TRBD1. The CDR3 reads CASRLTGGDGYTF. The CDR3 nucleotides are TGTGCCAGCAGACTGACAGGGGGAGATGGCTACACCTTC. The whole variable domain, filled in from reference TRBV5-5 and TRBJ1-2, reads DAGVTQSPTHLIKTRGQQVTLRCSPISGHKSVSWYQQVLGQGPQFIFQYYEKEERGRGNFPDRFSARQFPNYSSELNVNALLLGDSALYLCASRLTGGDGYTFGSGTRLTVV.